These 6 T cell receptor beta chains share one sample of origin, sequenced in a study of T cell repertoires in cytomegalovirus infection. TCRdb reprocessed the reads with MiXCR, giving one entry per CDR3 protein. The data show about 180,000 distinct CDR3 sequences, about 17% seen once. Material: CD8+ T cells from PBMCs. These receptors were obtained from a human donor in good health (CMV status not recorded). Some clones in this sample may be carry-over from other donors' samples.

The rearrangement joins TRBV11-1 to TRBJ2-1, with a weak D call TRBD2 (6 bases). V gave up 1 base and J gave up 3 bases, with 16 bases separating them. The CDR3 totals 17 residues. In germline, CDR1 is SGHAT, CDR2 FQDESV (reference sequence). The CDR3 sequence: CASSLGLAEAGYNEQFF. The CDR3 nucleotides read TGTGCCAGCAGCTTAGGGCTGGCTGAAGCGGGCTACAATGAGCAGTTCTTC.

For this clonotype: The junction departs from germline at one end; a sequencing error may be responsible. The V call is TRBV2, the J call TRBJ2-7, with unresolved D. This CDR3 spans 10 amino acids. Germline values: CDR1 SNHLY, CDR2 FYNNEI. CDR3 amino acids: CSEQPYEQYF. The CDR3 DNA reads TGCTCGGAACAGCCCTACGAGCAGTACTTC.

This clonotype was observed a few times. This sequence joins TRBV7-9 and TRBJ2-5, with 7 nucleotides matching TRBD1. J lost 2 bases, V lost 5 bases, and 8 bases had no gene match. The CDR3 is made up of 15 amino acids. In germline, CDR1 is SEHNR, CDR2 FQNEAQ (reference sequence). The DNA for the CDR3 is TGTGCCAGCAGCCCCGTACAGGGGAAGCAAGAGACCCAGTACTTC. Translation gives CASSPVQGKQETQYF.

This clonotype was found a few times. This chain connects TRBV5-1 to TRBJ2-1; TRBD1 aligns across 11 bases. CDR3 size: 13 residues. J lost 7 bases, V lost 7 bases, and 4 bases had no gene match. In germline, CDR1 is SGHRS, CDR2 YFSETQ. The CDR3 spells CASDGDRGNEQFF. The CDR3 coding sequence is TGCGCCAGCGATGGGGACAGGGGGAATGAGCAGTTCTTC.

In its sample, this clonotype was seen a few times. CDR3 sequence: CASSRPGAEKLFF. For the CDR3, the DNA is TGTGCCAGCAGTAGACCAGGGGCCGAAAAACTGTTTTTT. V usage is TRBV11-2 and J usage is TRBJ1-4; TRBD1 might be the D (6 bases). Germline-derived CDR1 and CDR2 are SGHAT and FQNNGV. The CDR3 sequence is 13 residues long. The germline V and J ends were trimmed by 6 bases and 8 bases, with 13 bases remaining between them. Full variable domain (outside the CDR3, taken from reference TRBV11-2 and TRBJ1-4): EAGVAQSPRYKIIEKRQSVAFWCNPISGHATLYWYQQILGQGPKLLIQFQNNGVVDDSQLPKDRFSAERLKGVDSTLKIQPAKLEDSAVYLCASSRPGAEKLFFGSGTQLSVL.

The V call is TRBV7-9, the J call TRBJ1-2, with D hard to call. Germline V gives CDR1 SEHNR, CDR2 FQNEAQ (reference sequence). Between the trimmed V and J ends, which lost 4 bases and 2 bases, there was a span of 14 bases. CDR3 size: 15 residues. CDR3 in DNA: TGTGCCAGCAGCTCCGTGGGGAACCCAAACTATGGCTACACCTTC. This codes for CASSSVGNPNYGYTF.